This TCR beta chain is drawn from a study of T cells in localized non-small cell lung cancer. Profiled with immunoSEQ multiplex PCR; TCRdb holds only in-frame clones, not every one. Among over a thousand clones listed, approximately 25% were seen once. CDR3 length: 17 residues. Per germline, CDR1 MNHGY and CDR2 SAAAGT. Trimming cost V 6 bases and J 6 bases; bases outside gene matches: 14. This clone qualifies as medium-sized (0.01 to 0.1%). This TCR came from an older female donor with stage I lung adenocarcinoma. The chain combines TRBV6-8 with TRBJ2-5; 12 nucleotides align to TRBD2. Material: normal lung tissue next to the tumor, obtained before any cancer treatment. CDR3 sequence: CASSQFPSGRALKTQYF. In DNA, the CDR3 is TGTGCCAGCAGCCAATTCCCTAGCGGGAGGGCCTTAAAGACCCAGTACTTC.